The 10 T cell receptor beta chains given below trace back to one sample, sequenced in a study of T cell responses to AZD1222 COVID-19 vaccine. TCRdb's table, derived via immunoSEQ multiplex PCR, lists solely in-frame clones and lacks some. The sample lists around 180,000 clones; approximately 92% were seen once. The sequences come from peripheral blood, collected on day 0 of AZD1222 vaccination. The source is an adult in good health.

The chain uses TRBV10-3 and TRBJ2-1; 10 bases are a match to TRBD1. The CDR3 is 15 amino acids. V gave up 3 bases and J gave up 9 bases; unmatched junction bases: 8. CDR1 ENHRY and CDR2 SYGVKD come from the germline V gene. The CDR3 protein is CAISDLGQGWGEQFF. Here the CDR3 DNA reads TGTGCCATCAGTGACTTGGGACAGGGGTGGGGTGAGCAGTTCTTC.

In its sample, this clone was seen a few times. Other nucleotide sequences from this sample produce the same CDR3. The chain employs TRBV6-1 and TRBJ1-1; a possible D gene is TRBD1 (5 bases). Germline assignment: CDR1 MNHNS and CDR2 SASEGT. The ends were cut back, 0 bases at V and 11 bases at J, with 10 bases in the middle. The CDR3 sequence is 12 residues long. The CDR3 loop reads CASSEARTRAFF. DNA of the CDR3: TGTGCCAGCAGTGAAGCCCGGACAAGGGCTTTCTTT.

The chain couples TRBV15 to TRBJ2-5; tentatively, D is TRBD2 (6 bases). V was pared by 6 bases and J by 2 bases, with 13 bases between. Germline V gene data show CDR1 as LNHNV and CDR2 as YYDKDF (reference sequence). This CDR3 has 14 amino acids. Here the CDR3 reads CATRGGRAQETQYF. The CDR3 nucleotides are TGTGCCACCAGGGGAGGTAGGGCTCAAGAGACCCAGTACTTC.

The chain joins TRBV13 to TRBJ2-1, with D perhaps TRBD2 (6 bases). The germline V gene encodes CDR1 PRHDT and CDR2 FYEKMQ (reference sequence). CDR3 length: 14 residues. V dropped 0 bases and J dropped 7 bases, with 10 bases sitting between them. The CDR3, as DNA: TGTGCCAGCAGCTTAGGGGGCGGAGGGAATGAGCAGTTCTTC. This codes for CASSLGGGGNEQFF.

The chain employs TRBV6-6 and TRBJ2-5; 14 bases align to TRBD2. CDR1 is MNHNY, CDR2 SVGAGI, per germline (reference sequence). The J segment lost 2 bases and the V segment lost 6 bases, leaving 2 bases of the junction unmatched. CDR3 length equals 15 residues. CDR3 nucleotide sequence: TGTGCCAGCAGCCGACTAGCGGGAGGGCAAGAGACCCAGTACTTC. Protein: CASSRLAGGQETQYF.

For this clone: Germline is not matched at one junction end, which may reflect a read error. This chain connects TRBV19 to TRBJ1-5; D call uncertain. This CDR3 contains 13 residues. Looked up from germline, CDR1 is LNHDA and CDR2 is SQIVND (reference sequence). The CDR3 nucleotides read TGCGCGGCAGCTACCATAGCAAATCAGCCCCAGCATTTT. Encoded protein: CAAATIANQPQHF.

The chain joins TRBV29-1 to TRBJ1-2; D may be TRBD1 (6 bases). The CDR3 is made up of 14 amino acids. Germline assignment: CDR1 SQVTM and CDR2 ANQGSEA. The ends were cut back, 2 bases at V and 8 bases at J, with 18 bases in the middle. The CDR3 DNA is TGCAGCGTTGAACAAACAGGGATATCGACAGGCTACACCTTC. It is translated as CSVEQTGISTGYTF.

The genes are TRBV2 and TRBJ2-1, with D possibly TRBD2 on 6 matching bases. V was clipped by 6 bases and J by 4 bases, with 16 bases between them. The CDR3 is 15 amino acids. Per the germline V gene, CDR1 is SNHLY and CDR2 is FYNNEI. CDR3 bases: TGTGCCAGCAGCCTTAGGCCCGGAGGGTACAATGAGCAGTTCTTC. Its protein product is CASSLRPGGYNEQFF.

This sequence joins TRBV6-5 and TRBJ1-5; no reliable D call. The V gene lost 6 bases and the J gene lost 0 bases, with 12 bases spanning the gap. Germline V lookup: CDR1 MNHEY, CDR2 SVGAGI. This CDR3 has 15 amino acids. The CDR3 sequence is CASRREIYSNQPQHF. The DNA of the CDR3 is TGTGCCAGCAGGAGAGAGATCTATAGCAATCAGCCCCAGCATTTT.

The rearrangement joins TRBV2 to TRBJ1-5; D possibly corresponds to TRBD1 (5 bases). CDR1 and CDR2 (germline): SNHLY, FYNNEI. V shed 1 base and J shed 0 bases, with 10 bases lying between them. The CDR3 runs 16 residues. CDR3 nucleotides: TGTGCCAGCAGTGAAGGGGGCCGGAATAGCAATCAGCCCCAGCATTTT. Protein product: CASSEGGRNSNQPQHF.